A single sample is the source of the 13 T cell receptor beta chains below, sequenced in a study of T-cell memory formation after mild COVID-19. TCRdb used MiXCR to reprocess the 5' RACE reads, holding one entry per CDR3 protein. The sample has approximately 100,000 distinct CDR3 sequences, more than 15% seen once. The sample consisted of PBMCs or a T cell subset sorted from them (not recorded which). The receptors come from an adult woman who had mild COVID-19 (a few samples of this study predate the infection). Cell type and time point are not known.

This sequence joins TRBV6-8 and TRBJ2-5; 11 positions match TRBD1. Germline CDR1 MNHGY, CDR2 SAAAGT. V was clipped by 7 bases and J by 0 bases; unmatched bases: 10. This CDR3 is 17 amino acids long. The CDR3 reads CASTGPGQGVDQETQYF. In nucleotides, the CDR3 is TGTGCCAGCACCGGCCCGGGACAGGGGGTCGACCAAGAGACCCAGTACTTC.

V is TRBV7-9 and J is TRBJ2-1; D is perhaps TRBD2 (7 bases). The germline V and J ends were trimmed by 5 bases and 7 bases, with 18 bases remaining between them. This CDR3 contains 15 residues. Per the germline V gene, CDR1 is SEHNR and CDR2 is FQNEAQ (reference sequence). The DNA of the CDR3 is TGTGCCAGCAGCGTATTCGGGGGGCTCGAGAATGAGCAGTTCTTC. As protein: CASSVFGGLENEQFF.

This clonotype has a handful of counts. The chain carries TRBV19 and TRBJ1-6; 9 nucleotides line up with TRBD1. The CDR3 totals 13 residues. CDR1 and CDR2 (germline): LNHDA, SQIVND (reference sequence). The V and J ends lost 9 bases and 8 bases, in that order; junction bases with no gene match: 5. The CDR3 protein is CASRGQGYSPLHF. In nucleotides, the CDR3 is TGTGCCAGCCGGGGACAGGGATATTCACCCCTCCACTTT.

This chain joins TRBV4-1 and TRBJ2-7, with 9 bases aligning to TRBD2. The CDR3 consists of 14 residues. In germline, CDR1 is MGHRA, CDR2 YSYEKL. Trimming took 6 bases from V and 4 from J; bases not matched to a gene: 7. The CDR3 DNA sequence: TGCGCCAGCAGGCTCTCTAGCGGGGAGTACGAGCAGTACTTC. Translation: CASRLSSGEYEQYF.

This clonotype was picked up a small number of times. The chain has TRBV10-3 and TRBJ2-7, with 7 bases matching TRBD2. From germline, CDR1 is ENHRY and CDR2 SYGVKD. CDR3 length: 14 residues. J lost 3 bases, V lost 3 bases, and 5 bases had no gene match. The CDR3 is CAISDNGTIYEQYF. CDR3 bases: TGTGCCATCAGTGACAACGGGACTATCTACGAGCAGTACTTC.

This clonotype was counted many times. The chain carries TRBV11-2 and TRBJ2-5, with unresolved D. The germline V and J ends were trimmed by 1 base and 0 bases, with 6 bases remaining between them. The CDR3 is made up of 14 amino acids. Germline CDR1 reads SGHAT; CDR2 reads FQNNGV. The CDR3 DNA sequence: TGTGCCAGCAGCTTAGGAGGCAACCAAGAGACCCAGTACTTC. Amino acids: CASSLGGNQETQYF.

This chain links TRBV5-1 with TRBJ2-1; no clear D. The germline V gene has CDR1 SGHRS and CDR2 YFSETQ. The CDR3 has 14 residues. The V gene lost 3 bases and the J gene lost 0 bases, with 7 bases spanning the gap. CDR3 DNA: TGCGCCAGCAGCTGGCCGAGCTCCTACAATGAGCAGTTCTTC. As protein: CASSWPSSYNEQFF.

V usage is TRBV9 and J usage is TRBJ2-7; 7 bases align to TRBD1. The V and J ends lost 4 bases and 3 bases, in that order; junction bases with no gene match: 7. CDR1 and CDR2 from the germline V gene are SGDLS and YYNGEE. The CDR3 totals 14 residues. CDR3 loop: CASSPTGAYYEQYF. CDR3 sequence (DNA): TGTGCCAGCAGCCCCACAGGGGCCTACTACGAGCAGTACTTC.

CDR3 in amino acids: CASSFGTGDSDTQYF. The DNA for the CDR3 is TGTGCCAGCAGTTTTGGGACAGGAGACTCAGATACGCAGTATTTT. V gene TRBV12-3 or TRBV12-4 combines with J gene TRBJ2-3; 8 positions agree with TRBD1. The CDR3 loop spans 15 amino acids. V was pared by 3 bases and J by 4 bases, with 6 bases of the junction left unmatched.

This clonotype was counted many times. The chain carries TRBV12-3 or TRBV12-4 and TRBJ1-1; D gene uncertain. This CDR3 is built from 14 residues. V lost 1 base, J lost 0 bases, and 6 bases lay in between. For the CDR3, the DNA is TGTGCCAGCAGTTTAGGAGGGTTGAACACTGAAGCTTTCTTT. Translated, it gives CASSLGGLNTEAFF.

V and J are TRBV12-3 or TRBV12-4 and TRBJ1-5; unclear D gene. V dropped 7 bases and J dropped 6 bases, with 19 bases sitting between them. This CDR3 is 15 amino acids long. The DNA for the CDR3 is TGTGCCAGCACCTCGACCGGAGCTGGGATTCAGCCCCAGCATTTT. This gives the protein CASTSTGAGIQPQHF.

The chain employs TRBV2 and TRBJ1-4, with D uncertain. Per the germline V gene, CDR1 is SNHLY and CDR2 is FYNNEI. V lost 6 bases, J lost 8 bases, and 22 bases lay in between. The CDR3 contains 16 residues. The CDR3 here is CASRDLDGVGGEKLFF. CDR3 coding DNA: TGTGCCAGCAGGGACCTGGACGGTGTCGGCGGGGAAAAACTGTTTTTT.

This clonotype was counted between two and nine times. The rearrangement uses TRBV5-1 and TRBJ2-5, with D unclear. V was pared by 3 bases and J by 5 bases, with 5 bases between. From germline, CDR1 is SGHRS and CDR2 YFSETQ. This CDR3 region has 11 residues. In DNA, the CDR3 is TGCGCCAGCAGCTCGGTGGAGACCCAGTACTTC. Translation gives CASSSVETQYF.